This T cell receptor beta chain emerged from a study of T-cell reconstitution after alpha-beta-depleted transplantation in children. The CDR3 has 18 amino acids. CDR1 is ENHRY, CDR2 SYGVKD, per germline. The trim removed 4 bases at V and 0 bases at J, leaving 7 bases unmatched. In this sample, this clonotype turned up many times. For TCRbeta, the library was prepared with unique molecular identifiers. TCRdb reprocessed the PCR reads via MiXCR and lists one record per CDR3 protein. The sample has hundreds of thousands of distinct CDR3 sequences, more than 9% seen once. The genes are TRBV10-3 and TRBJ2-6; 9 nucleotides match TRBD1. The sequence was collected from a human donor who donated a stem cell graft to a child with acute myeloid leukemia. This material consisted of PBMCs from the stem cell graft donor, taken from the stem cell graft. The CDR3 sequence: CAISGSGTGSSGANVLTF. The CDR3 bases are TGTGCCATCAGTGGGTCCGGGACAGGGTCCTCTGGGGCCAACGTCCTGACTTTC.